The clone carrying this T cell receptor beta chain appeared a few times. Its antigen is not identified. Germline CDR1 and CDR2: SGHAT and FQNNGV. CDR3 size: 17 residues. The ends lost 5 bases at V and 5 bases at J; junction bases unmatched: 7. This specimen comes from a study of T-cell reconstitution after alpha-beta-depleted transplantation in children. Unique molecular identifiers were incorporated during preparation of the TCRbeta library. TCRdb ran MiXCR on the PCR reads and lists one entry per CDR3 protein. The table records approximately 300,000 distinct CDR3 sequences, around 7.3% of them present only once. General study findings and limits: Expanded clones from the graft, numbering several hundred, reportedly supplied alpha-beta T cells about two months after transplant. The authors attributed T-cell counts and diversity one year after transplant mostly to newly produced T cells.

Sequenced here: peripheral blood, sampled 360 days after TCRalphabeta/CD19-depleted stem cell transplant. This chain joins TRBV11-2 and TRBJ2-2; 14 nucleotides line up with TRBD2. This receptor was obtained from a female patient between 2 and 15 years old who had a stem cell transplant for Fanconi anemia, so the T cells may come from the graft donor. CDR3 bases: TGTGCCAGCAGCCCTCGAGGACTAGCGGGGGGAACCGGGGAGCTGTTTTTT. It encodes CASSPRGLAGGTGELFF.